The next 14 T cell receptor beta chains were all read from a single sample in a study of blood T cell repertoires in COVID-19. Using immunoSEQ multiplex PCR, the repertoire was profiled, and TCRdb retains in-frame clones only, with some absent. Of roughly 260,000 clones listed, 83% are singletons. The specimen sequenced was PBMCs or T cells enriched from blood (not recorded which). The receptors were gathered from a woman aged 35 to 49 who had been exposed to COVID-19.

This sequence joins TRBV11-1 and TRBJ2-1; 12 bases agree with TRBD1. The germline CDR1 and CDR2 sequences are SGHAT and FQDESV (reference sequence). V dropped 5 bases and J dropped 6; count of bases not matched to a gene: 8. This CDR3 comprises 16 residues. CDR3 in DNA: TGTGCCAGCAGCCCGCGGGACAGGGGGCGACGCAATGAGCAGTTCTTC. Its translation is CASSPRDRGRRNEQFF.

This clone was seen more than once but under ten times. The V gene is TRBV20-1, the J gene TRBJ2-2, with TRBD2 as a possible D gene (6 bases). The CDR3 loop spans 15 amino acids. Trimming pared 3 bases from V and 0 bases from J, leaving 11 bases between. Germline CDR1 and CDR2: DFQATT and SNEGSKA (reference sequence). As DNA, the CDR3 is TGCAGTGCTAGTAATGCGGGGACGAACACCGGGGAGCTGTTTTTT. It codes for CSASNAGTNTGELFF.

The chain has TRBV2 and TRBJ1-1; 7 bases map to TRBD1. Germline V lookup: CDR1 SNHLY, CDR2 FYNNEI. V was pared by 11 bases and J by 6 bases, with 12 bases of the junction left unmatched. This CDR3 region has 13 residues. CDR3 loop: CAVRQGIFAEAFF. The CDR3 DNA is TGTGCCGTACGACAGGGAATTTTCGCTGAAGCTTTCTTT. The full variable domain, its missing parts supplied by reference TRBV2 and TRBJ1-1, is EPEVTQTPSHQVTQMGQEVILRCVPISNHLYFYWYRQILGQKVEFLVSFYNNEISEKSEIFDDQFSVERPDGSNFTLKIRSTKLEDSAMYFCAVRQGIFAEAFFGQGTRLTVV.

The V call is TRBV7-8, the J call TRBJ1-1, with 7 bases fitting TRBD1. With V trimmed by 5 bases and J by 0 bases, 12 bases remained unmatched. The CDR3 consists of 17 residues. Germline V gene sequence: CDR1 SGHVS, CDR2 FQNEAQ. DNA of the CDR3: TGTGCCAGCAGCCCTAGGGGGCGTAGGACCTTGAACACTGAAGCTTTCTTT. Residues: CASSPRGRRTLNTEAFF.

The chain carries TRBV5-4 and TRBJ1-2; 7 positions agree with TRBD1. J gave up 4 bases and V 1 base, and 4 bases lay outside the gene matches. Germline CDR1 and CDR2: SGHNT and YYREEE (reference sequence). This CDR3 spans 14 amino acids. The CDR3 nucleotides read TGTGCCAGCAGCTTGACGGGGACAGCCTATGGCTACACCTTC. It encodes CASSLTGTAYGYTF.

The CDR3 region is CSVVEGNTEAFF. For the CDR3, the DNA is TGCAGCGTTGTTGAGGGGAACACTGAAGCTTTCTTT. The chain uses TRBV29-1 and TRBJ1-1; D uncertain. The CDR3 has 12 amino acids. Trimming took 4 bases from V and 1 from J, leaving 7 bases between them. Germline-derived CDR1 and CDR2 are SQVTM and ANQGSEA.

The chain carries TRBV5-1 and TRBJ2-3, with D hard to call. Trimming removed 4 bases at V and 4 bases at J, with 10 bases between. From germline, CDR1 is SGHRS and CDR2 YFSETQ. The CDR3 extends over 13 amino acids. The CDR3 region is CASSPGPADTQYF. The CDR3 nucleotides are TGCGCCAGCAGCCCCGGTCCGGCAGATACGCAGTATTTT.

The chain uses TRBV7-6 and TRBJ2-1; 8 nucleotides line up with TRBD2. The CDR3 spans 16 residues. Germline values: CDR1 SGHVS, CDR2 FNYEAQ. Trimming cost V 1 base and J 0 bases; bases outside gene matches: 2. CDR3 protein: CASSLETSGSYNEQFF. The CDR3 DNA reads TGTGCCAGCAGCTTAGAAACTAGCGGCTCCTACAATGAGCAGTTCTTC. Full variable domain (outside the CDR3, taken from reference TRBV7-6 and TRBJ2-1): GAGVSQSPRYKVTKRGQDVALRCDPISGHVSLYWYRQALGQGPEFLTYFNYEAQQDKSGLPNDRFSAERPEGSISTLTIQRTEQRDSAMYRCASSLETSGSYNEQFFGPGTRLTVL.

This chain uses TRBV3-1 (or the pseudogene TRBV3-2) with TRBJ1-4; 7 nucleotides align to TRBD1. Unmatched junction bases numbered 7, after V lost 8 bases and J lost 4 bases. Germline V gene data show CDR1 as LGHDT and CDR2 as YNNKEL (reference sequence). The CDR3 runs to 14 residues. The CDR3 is CASRTRGDNEKLFF. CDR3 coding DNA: TGTGCCAGCCGTACCAGGGGGGATAATGAAAAACTGTTTTTT.

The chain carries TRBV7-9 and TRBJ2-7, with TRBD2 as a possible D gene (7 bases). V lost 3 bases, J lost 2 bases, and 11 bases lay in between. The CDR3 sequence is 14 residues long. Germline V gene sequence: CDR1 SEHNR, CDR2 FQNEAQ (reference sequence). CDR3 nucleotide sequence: TGTGCCAGCAGCTTGGGGGGGCTTGCCTACGAGCAGTACTTC. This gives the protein CASSLGGLAYEQYF.

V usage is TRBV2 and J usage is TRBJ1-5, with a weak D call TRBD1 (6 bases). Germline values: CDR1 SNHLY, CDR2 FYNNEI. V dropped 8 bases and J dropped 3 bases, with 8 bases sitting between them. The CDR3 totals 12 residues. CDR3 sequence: CASGGDNQPQHF. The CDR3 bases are TGTGCCAGCGGGGGCGACAATCAGCCCCAGCATTTT.

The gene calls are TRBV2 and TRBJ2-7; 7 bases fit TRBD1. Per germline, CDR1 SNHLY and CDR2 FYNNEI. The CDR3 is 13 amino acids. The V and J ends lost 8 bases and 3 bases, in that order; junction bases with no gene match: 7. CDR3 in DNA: TGTGCCAGCGGGACAGAGGTAATCTACGAGCAGTACTTC. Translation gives CASGTEVIYEQYF.

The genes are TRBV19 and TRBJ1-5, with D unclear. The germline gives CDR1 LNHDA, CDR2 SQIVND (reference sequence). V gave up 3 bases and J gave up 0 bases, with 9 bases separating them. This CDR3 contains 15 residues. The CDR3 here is CASSIWGASNQPQHF. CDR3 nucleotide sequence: TGTGCCAGTAGTATTTGGGGAGCTAGCAATCAGCCCCAGCATTTT.

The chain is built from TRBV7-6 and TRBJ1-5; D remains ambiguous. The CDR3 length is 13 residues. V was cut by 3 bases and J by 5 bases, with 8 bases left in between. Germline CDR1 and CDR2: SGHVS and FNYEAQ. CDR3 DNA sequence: TGTGCCAGCAGCTTCAACAGCTATCAGCCCCAGCATTTT. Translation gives CASSFNSYQPQHF.